The 26 T cell receptor beta chains below were found in one sample sequenced in a study of T cell changes during pregnancy in multiple sclerosis. TCRdb's copy holds only in-frame clones and misses some; the assay was immunoSEQ multiplex PCR. The sample lists approximately 90,000 clones; more than 85% were seen once. Source: peripheral blood, taken before pregnancy. These receptors all stem from a female donor with multiple sclerosis, enrolled in a pregnancy study.

V and J are TRBV27 and TRBJ2-7, with unresolved D. V was clipped by 3 bases and J by 0 bases, with 6 bases between them. This CDR3 has 13 residues. Germline loops: CDR1 MNHEY, CDR2 SMNVEV (reference sequence). The CDR3 bases are TGTGCCAGCAGTTTCAGGTTCTCCTACGAGCAGTACTTC. Translation: CASSFRFSYEQYF.

J is TRBJ1-2 and V is TRBV9; D is perhaps TRBD1 (6 bases). The V gene lost 6 bases and the J gene lost 4 bases, with 28 bases spanning the gap. The CDR3 loop spans 18 amino acids. CDR1 and CDR2 (germline): SGDLS, YYNGEE. The CDR3 region is CASTPDGDILNRGYGYTF. In DNA form, the CDR3 reads TGTGCCAGCACCCCGGATGGGGACATCCTAAATCGGGGCTATGGCTACACCTTC.

The CDR3 nucleotides read TGTGCCGGACTGGACAGCTTAAAAGAGACCCAGTACTTC. Translation gives CAGLDSLKETQYF. The chain uses TRBV6-1 and TRBJ2-5; tentatively, D is TRBD1 (6 bases). V was clipped by 11 bases and J by 3 bases, with 16 bases between them. The CDR3 has 13 residues. Germline V gene sequence: CDR1 MNHNS, CDR2 SASEGT.

This chain joins TRBV5-1 and TRBJ1-4, with D perhaps matching TRBD1 (5 bases). The CDR3 totals 15 residues. Germline CDR1 reads SGHRS; CDR2 reads YFSETQ. Trimming removed 0 bases from V and 7 bases from J, with 13 bases in between. Written as DNA, the CDR3 is TGCGCCAGCAGCTTGGTTGGGGCGCTGGGTGAAAAACTGTTTTTT. It encodes CASSLVGALGEKLFF.

The chain recombines TRBV5-1 with TRBJ2-3; D is possibly TRBD2 (5 bases). The CDR3 extends over 16 amino acids. Per the germline V gene, CDR1 is SGHRS and CDR2 is YFSETQ. The V and J ends lost 0 bases and 4 bases respectively, with 15 bases between them. This CDR3 reads CASSLEGAFKADTQYF. DNA for the CDR3: TGCGCCAGCAGCTTGGAGGGAGCGTTCAAAGCAGATACGCAGTATTTT.

The V gene is TRBV7-3, the J gene TRBJ2-2, with TRBD1 matching 9 bases. The junction had 8 bases not matched to a gene; V was cut back by 3 bases and J by 6 bases. CDR3 length: 16 amino acids. CDR1 SGHTA and CDR2 FQGTGA come from the germline V gene. Written as DNA, the CDR3 is TGTGCCAGCAGCTTTGACAGGGGGTTCCTTGCCGGGGAGCTGTTTTTT. Translated, it gives CASSFDRGFLAGELFF.

V and J are TRBV12-5 and TRBJ1-1; 9 bases map to TRBD1. Germline trimming cut 3 bases from V and 5 bases from J; bases unmatched to any gene: 13. The CDR3 is 17 amino acids. The germline gives CDR1 LGHNT, CDR2 FRNRAP. For the CDR3, the DNA is TGTGCTAGTGGTTTTTACCGATCCGGGACAGGGATGACTGAAGCTTTCTTT. The encoded protein is CASGFYRSGTGMTEAFF.

J is TRBJ2-1 and V is TRBV18, with 7 bases lining up with TRBD1. From germline, CDR1 is KGHSH and CDR2 LQKENI. With V trimmed by 1 base and J by 5 bases, 8 bases remained unmatched. The CDR3 is made up of 16 amino acids. CDR3 protein: CASSPLDRVTNNEQFF. The CDR3 DNA reads as TGTGCCAGCTCACCACTCGACAGGGTTACGAACAATGAGCAGTTCTTC.

In this sample, this clone turned up a few times. This chain links TRBV13 with TRBJ1-5; a possible D gene is TRBD1 (6 bases). With 2 bases removed from V and 1 base from J, the gap between germline ends came to 9 bases. The CDR3 length is 15 residues. Germline V gene sequence: CDR1 PRHDT, CDR2 FYEKMQ (reference sequence). This CDR3 reads CASSLSRGSNQPQHF. The DNA for the CDR3 is TGTGCCAGCAGCTTAAGCAGGGGAAGCAATCAGCCCCAGCATTTT. Using reference TRBV13 and TRBJ1-5 for the parts outside the CDR3, the full variable domain is AAGVIQSPRHLIKEKRETATLKCYPIPRHDTVYWYQQGPGQDPQFLISFYEKMQSDKGSIPDRFSAQQFSDYHSELNMSSLELGDSALYFCASSLSRGSNQPQHFGDGTRLSIL.

The V call is TRBV7-6, the J call TRBJ1-1; 7 bases fit TRBD1. CDR1 is SGHVS, CDR2 FNYEAQ, per germline. The CDR3 has 14 amino acids. J gave up 3 bases and V 3 bases, and 4 bases lay outside the gene matches. The CDR3 DNA reads TGTGCCAGCAGCTTGACTACAGGGGACACTGAAGCTTTCTTT. This codes for CASSLTTGDTEAFF.

This chain joins TRBV28 and TRBJ2-7, with D possibly TRBD2 on 6 matching bases. The CDR3 runs to 15 residues. V dropped 10 bases and J dropped 1 base, with 20 bases sitting between them. The germline V gene encodes CDR1 MDHEN and CDR2 SYDVKM. The CDR3 bases are TGTGCCACCATGAAACAGGCGGGATTTTCCTACGAGCAGTACTTC. Its translation is CATMKQAGFSYEQYF.

A word on this clone: The junction does not match germline at one end; this may be a read error. The chain employs TRBV2 and TRBJ1-2, with no clear D. The V gene's germline CDR1 is SNHLY and CDR2 FYNNEI. This CDR3 has 12 amino acids. CDR3 DNA sequence: TGTGCCAGCAGTGAAGCGCTGACAATCCCCAACTTC. It specifies CASSEALTIPNF.

The gene calls are TRBV11-3 and TRBJ2-1; TRBD2 matches 8 bases. Germline CDR1 is SGHNT and CDR2 is YENEEA. The V gene end was trimmed by 5 bases and the J gene end by 0 bases; junction bases not matched to a gene: 3. The CDR3 is 15 residues long. The CDR3 DNA follows: TGTGCCAGCAGCGTCGGGGGGGGCTCCTACAATGAGCAGTTCTTC. This codes for CASSVGGGSYNEQFF.

The rearrangement joins TRBV18 to TRBJ2-7; unclear D gene. Germline V lookup: CDR1 KGHSH, CDR2 LQKENI. V was clipped by 3 bases and J by 0 bases, with 12 bases between them. This CDR3 has 15 amino acids. CDR3 sequence reads: CASSPSGAPSYEQYF. Here the CDR3 DNA reads TGTGCCAGCTCACCCTCAGGTGCCCCCTCCTACGAGCAGTACTTC. The complete variable domain, with remaining parts taken from reference TRBV18 and TRBJ2-7, reads NAGVMQNPRHLVRRRGQEARLRCSPMKGHSHVYWYRQLPEEGLKFMVYLQKENIIDESGMPKERFSAEFPKEGPSILRIQQVVRGDSAAYFCASSPSGAPSYEQYFGPGTRLTVT.

The J gene is TRBJ1-1, the V gene TRBV7-9; 9 bases are a match to TRBD1. The CDR3 extends over 14 amino acids. With 3 bases clipped from V and 6 bases from J, the junction kept 5 bases outside the gene matches. CDR1 SEHNR and CDR2 FQNEAQ come from the germline V gene (reference sequence). The CDR3 DNA reads TGTGCCAGCAGCTTGACAGGGGGACTCGCTGAAGCTTTCTTT. It yields the protein CASSLTGGLAEAFF.

This clone was seen once. This chain connects TRBV4-2 to TRBJ2-1; 11 positions match TRBD2. J lost 3 bases, V lost 4 bases, and 5 bases had no gene match. The CDR3 has 16 residues. Germline lookup yields CDR1 LGHNA and CDR2 YNFKEQ. The CDR3 DNA sequence: TGTGCCAGCAGCCTAACCGGGACTAGCGGCTACAATGAGCAGTTCTTC. Translation gives CASSLTGTSGYNEQFF.

The rearrangement uses TRBV6-1 and TRBJ1-1, with TRBD1 as a possible D gene (6 bases). V was clipped by 8 bases and J by 1 base, with 14 bases between them. The CDR3 has 14 residues. Germline V CDR1 and CDR2: MNHNS, SASEGT. The CDR3 sequence is CASDLDSSNTEAFF. In DNA form, the CDR3 reads TGTGCCAGCGACCTGGACAGCTCGAACACTGAAGCTTTCTTT.

In this sample, this clone turned up once. J is TRBJ2-7 and V is TRBV4-1; TRBD2 aligns across 8 bases. Germline V gene data show CDR1 as MGHRA and CDR2 as YSYEKL. The V and J ends lost 4 bases and 0 bases, in that order; junction bases with no gene match: 11. The CDR3 spans 17 residues. The CDR3 loop is CASSPTGGRGSSYEQYF. In DNA, the CDR3 is TGCGCCAGCAGCCCTACGGGGGGGCGTGGGAGCTCCTACGAGCAGTACTTC.

This chain joins TRBV6-5 and TRBJ2-7; D gene uncertain. Germline V CDR1 and CDR2: MNHEY, SVGAGI. Between the trimmed V and J ends, which lost 2 bases and 1 base, there was a span of 6 bases. The CDR3 length is 13 residues. The CDR3 spells CASSYHGSYEQYF. The CDR3 bases are TGTGCCAGCAGTTACCACGGTTCCTACGAGCAGTACTTC.

V gene TRBV15 combines with J gene TRBJ2-7, with TRBD1 matching 7 bases. There are 14 residues in the CDR3. Per germline, CDR1 LNHNV and CDR2 YYDKDF (reference sequence). The V segment lost 1 base and the J segment 6 bases; nucleotides outside the gene matches: 6. For the CDR3, the DNA is TGTGCCACCAGCAGAGGACAGGGTAGTGGCGAGCAGTACTTC. Translated: CATSRGQGSGEQYF.

This chain uses TRBV5-1 with TRBJ1-5; a weak D match, TRBD1 (5 bases). Trimming pared 5 bases from V and 12 bases from J, leaving 24 bases between. The CDR3 runs to 15 residues. Germline CDR1 and CDR2: SGHRS and YFSETQ. CDR3 protein: CASRRDPTSSKGQHF. The CDR3 region has the DNA TGCGCCAGCAGGCGGGACCCGACCTCATCGAAGGGCCAGCATTTT.

The V call is TRBV6-1, the J call TRBJ2-3, with 10 bases that match TRBD2. Trimming at V came to 6 bases and at J to 5 bases, leaving 8 bases not matched to a gene. This CDR3 comprises 15 residues. Germline loops: CDR1 MNHNS, CDR2 SASEGT. The chain's CDR3 is CASSPSGRAIDTQYF. DNA for the CDR3: TGTGCCAGCAGCCCGAGCGGGAGGGCCATAGATACGCAGTATTTT.

The CDR3 sequence: CASSTLTGGHYEQYF. In DNA, the CDR3 is TGTGCCAGCAGTACCTTGACAGGGGGTCATTACGAGCAGTACTTC. The chain links TRBV28 to TRBJ2-7; the match to TRBD1 covers 9 bases. The length of the CDR3 is 15 residues. Germline lookup yields CDR1 MDHEN and CDR2 SYDVKM. V lost 5 bases to trimming and J lost 4 bases; unmatched junction nucleotides: 9.

This clone was detected only a few times. The CDR3 spells CASSPRGGTPTNEKLFF. DNA for the CDR3: TGTGCCAGCAGCCCCCGGGGGGGGACTCCAACTAATGAAAAACTGTTTTTT. V is TRBV9 and J is TRBJ1-4; TRBD1 might be the D (5 bases). This CDR3 has 17 amino acids. CDR1 is SGDLS and CDR2 is YYNGEE in the germline V gene. V lost 4 bases and J lost 0, with 16 bases in between. The full variable domain, with the rest looked up from reference TRBV9 and TRBJ1-4, is DSGVTQTPKHLITATGQRVTLRCSPRSGDLSVYWYQQSLDQGLQFLIQYYNGEERAKGNILERFSAQQFPDLHSELNLSSLELGDSALYFCASSPRGGTPTNEKLFFGSGTQLSVL.

V gene TRBV7-6 combines with J gene TRBJ1-2; TRBD1 is a possible D gene (5 bases). Per the germline V gene, CDR1 is SGHVS and CDR2 is FNYEAQ. CDR3 length: 18 amino acids. Deletions cut 1 base from V and 0 bases from J, with 18 bases between. The DNA for the CDR3 is TGTGCCAGCAGCTTAGAAGCAGGGCGGGGATTAGCTAACTATGGCTACACCTTC. Its protein is CASSLEAGRGLANYGYTF.

This chain connects TRBV4-3 to TRBJ1-6; no clear D. The CDR3 runs 14 residues. V was trimmed by 0 bases and J by 7 bases, leaving 7 bases between them. Germline loops: CDR1 LGHNA, CDR2 YSLEER. CDR3 bases: TGCGCCAGCAGCCAAGATTTCATGAATTCACCCCTCCACTTT. This translates into CASSQDFMNSPLHF.